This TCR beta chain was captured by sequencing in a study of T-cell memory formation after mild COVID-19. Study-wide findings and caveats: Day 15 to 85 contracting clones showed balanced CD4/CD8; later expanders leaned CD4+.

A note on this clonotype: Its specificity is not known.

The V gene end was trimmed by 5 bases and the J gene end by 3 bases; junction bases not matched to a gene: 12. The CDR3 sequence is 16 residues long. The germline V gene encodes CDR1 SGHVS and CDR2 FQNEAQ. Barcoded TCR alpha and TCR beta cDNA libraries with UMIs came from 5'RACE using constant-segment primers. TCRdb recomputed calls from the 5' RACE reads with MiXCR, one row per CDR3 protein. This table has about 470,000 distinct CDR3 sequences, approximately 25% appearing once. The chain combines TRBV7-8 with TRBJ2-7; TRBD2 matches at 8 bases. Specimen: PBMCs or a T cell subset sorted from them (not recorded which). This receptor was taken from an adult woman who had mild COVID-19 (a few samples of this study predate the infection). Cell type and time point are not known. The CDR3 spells CASSARSRGASYEQYF. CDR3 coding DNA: TGTGCCAGCAGCGCAAGGTCGCGGGGGGCTAGCTACGAGCAGTACTTC.